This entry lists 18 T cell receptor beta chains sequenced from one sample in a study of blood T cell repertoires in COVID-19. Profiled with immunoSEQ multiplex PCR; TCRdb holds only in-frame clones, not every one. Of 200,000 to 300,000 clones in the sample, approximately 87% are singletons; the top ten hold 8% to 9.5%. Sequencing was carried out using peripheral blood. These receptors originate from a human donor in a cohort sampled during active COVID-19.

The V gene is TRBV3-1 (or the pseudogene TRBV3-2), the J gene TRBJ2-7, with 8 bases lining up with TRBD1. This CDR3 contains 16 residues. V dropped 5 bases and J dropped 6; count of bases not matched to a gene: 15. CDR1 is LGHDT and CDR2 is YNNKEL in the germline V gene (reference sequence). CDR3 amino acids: CASSSDHLRTGSEQYF. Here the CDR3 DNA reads TGTGCCAGCAGCTCCGACCATCTAAGGACAGGGAGCGAGCAGTACTTC.

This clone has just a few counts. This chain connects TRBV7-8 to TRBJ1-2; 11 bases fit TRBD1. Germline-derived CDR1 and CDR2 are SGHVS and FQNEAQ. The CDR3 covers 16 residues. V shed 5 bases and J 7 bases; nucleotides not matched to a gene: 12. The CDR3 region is CASSREGTGGKAGYTF. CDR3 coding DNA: TGTGCCAGCAGCCGAGAGGGGACAGGGGGTAAGGCTGGCTACACCTTC. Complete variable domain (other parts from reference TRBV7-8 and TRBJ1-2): GAGVSQSPRYKVAKRGQDVALRCDPISGHVSLFWYQQALGQGPEFLTYFQNEAQLDKSGLPSDRFFAERPEGSVSTLKIQRTQQEDSAVYLCASSREGTGGKAGYTFGSGTRLTVV.

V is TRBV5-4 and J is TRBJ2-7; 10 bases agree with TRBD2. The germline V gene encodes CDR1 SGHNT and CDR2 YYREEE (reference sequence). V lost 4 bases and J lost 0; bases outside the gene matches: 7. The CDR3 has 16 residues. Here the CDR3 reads CASSGGLAVNSYEQYF. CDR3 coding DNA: TGTGCCAGCAGCGGCGGACTAGCGGTTAACTCCTACGAGCAGTACTTC.

The CDR3 region is CSGNSGNTIYF. CDR3 in DNA: TGCAGCGGTAACTCTGGAAACACCATATATTTT. The chain uses TRBV29-1 and TRBJ1-3; D gene unclear. The V end lost 7 bases, the J end lost 0 bases, and 4 bases lay between the germline ends. The CDR3 extends over 11 amino acids. Germline CDR1 reads SQVTM; CDR2 reads ANQGSEA.

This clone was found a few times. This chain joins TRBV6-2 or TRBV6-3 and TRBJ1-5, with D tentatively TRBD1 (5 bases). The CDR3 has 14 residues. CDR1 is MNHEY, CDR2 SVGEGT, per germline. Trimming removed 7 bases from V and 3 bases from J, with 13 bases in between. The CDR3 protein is CASNPRGYNQPQHF. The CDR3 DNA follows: TGTGCCAGCAACCCCCGGGGGTACAATCAGCCCCAGCATTTT.

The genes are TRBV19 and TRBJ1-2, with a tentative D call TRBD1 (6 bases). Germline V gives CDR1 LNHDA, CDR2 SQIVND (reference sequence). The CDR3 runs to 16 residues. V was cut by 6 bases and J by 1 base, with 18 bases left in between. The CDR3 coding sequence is TGTGCCAGTAGGTGGGCTACAGGGAGGGATAACTATGGCTACACCTTC. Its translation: CASRWATGRDNYGYTF.

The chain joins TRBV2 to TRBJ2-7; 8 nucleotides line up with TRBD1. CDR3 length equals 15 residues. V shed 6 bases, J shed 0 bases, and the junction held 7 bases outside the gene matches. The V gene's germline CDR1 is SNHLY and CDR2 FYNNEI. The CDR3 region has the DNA TGTGCCAGCAGGCGGGACAGGCAATTCTCCTACGAGCAGTACTTC. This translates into CASRRDRQFSYEQYF.

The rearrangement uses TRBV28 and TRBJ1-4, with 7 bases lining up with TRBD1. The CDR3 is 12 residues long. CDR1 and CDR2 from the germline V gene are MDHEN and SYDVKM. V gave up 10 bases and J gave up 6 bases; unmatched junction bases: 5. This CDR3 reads CAIGTEYEKLFF. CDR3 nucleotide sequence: TGTGCCATCGGGACAGAGTATGAAAAACTGTTTTTT.

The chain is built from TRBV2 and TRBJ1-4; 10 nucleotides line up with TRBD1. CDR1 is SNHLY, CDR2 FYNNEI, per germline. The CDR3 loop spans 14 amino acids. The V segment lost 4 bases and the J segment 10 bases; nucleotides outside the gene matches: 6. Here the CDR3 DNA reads TGTGCCAGCAGTGCCGACAGGGGGCAGGTAAAACTGTTTTTT. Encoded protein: CASSADRGQVKLFF.

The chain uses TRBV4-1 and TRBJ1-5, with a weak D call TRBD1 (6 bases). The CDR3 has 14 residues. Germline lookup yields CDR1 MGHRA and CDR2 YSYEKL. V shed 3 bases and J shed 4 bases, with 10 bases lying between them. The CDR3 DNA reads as TGCGCCAGCAGCCAGGGCGACAGGAATCAGCCCCAGCATTTT. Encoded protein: CASSQGDRNQPQHF.

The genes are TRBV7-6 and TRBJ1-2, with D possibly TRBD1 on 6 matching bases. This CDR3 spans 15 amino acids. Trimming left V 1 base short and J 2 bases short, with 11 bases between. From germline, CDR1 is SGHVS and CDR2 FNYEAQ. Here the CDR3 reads CASSLDGGRNYGYTF. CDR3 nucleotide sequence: TGTGCCAGCAGCTTAGATGGGGGCCGGAACTATGGCTACACCTTC.

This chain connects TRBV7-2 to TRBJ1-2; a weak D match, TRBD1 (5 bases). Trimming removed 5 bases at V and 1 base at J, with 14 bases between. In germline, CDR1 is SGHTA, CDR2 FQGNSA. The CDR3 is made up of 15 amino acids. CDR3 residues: CASSPGQLSNYGYTF. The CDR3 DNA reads TGTGCCAGCAGCCCCGGACAACTTAGTAACTATGGCTACACCTTC. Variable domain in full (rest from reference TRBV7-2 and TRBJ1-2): GAGVSQSPSNKVTEKGKDVELRCDPISGHTALYWYRQSLGQGLEFLIYFQGNSAPDKSGLPSDRFSAERTGGSVSTLTIQRTQQEDSAVYLCASSPGQLSNYGYTFGSGTRLTVV.

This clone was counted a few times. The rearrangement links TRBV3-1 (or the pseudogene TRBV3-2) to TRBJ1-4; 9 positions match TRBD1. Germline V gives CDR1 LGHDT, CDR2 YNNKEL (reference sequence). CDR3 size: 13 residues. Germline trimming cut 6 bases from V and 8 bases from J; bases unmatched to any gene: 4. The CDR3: CASRGTGSEKLFF. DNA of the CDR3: TGTGCCAGCAGGGGGACAGGGAGCGAAAAACTGTTTTTT.

The CDR3, as DNA: TGTGCCAGCAGCCCTAAGCGGAGCTCCTACAATGAGCAGTTCTTC. This sequence encodes CASSPKRSSYNEQFF. This chain uses TRBV7-3 with TRBJ2-1, with D possibly TRBD2 on 5 matching bases. This CDR3 has 15 amino acids. Germline loops: CDR1 SGHTA, CDR2 FQGTGA. The V and J ends lost 5 bases and 0 bases respectively, with 11 bases between them.

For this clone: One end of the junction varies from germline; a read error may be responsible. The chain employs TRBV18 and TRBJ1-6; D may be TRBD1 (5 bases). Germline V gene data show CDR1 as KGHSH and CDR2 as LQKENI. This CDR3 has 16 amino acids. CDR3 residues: CASSPRAGPYNSPLHF. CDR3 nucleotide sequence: TGTGCCAGCTCACCAAGGGCAGGGCCCTACAATTCACCCCTCCACTTT.

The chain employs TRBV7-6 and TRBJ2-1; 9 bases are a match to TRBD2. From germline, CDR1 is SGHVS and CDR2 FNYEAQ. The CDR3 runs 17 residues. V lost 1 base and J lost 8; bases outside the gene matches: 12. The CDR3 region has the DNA TGTGCCAGCAGCTTAGGGTTGGCGGGAGGGCCGGGGGATGAGCAGTTCTTC. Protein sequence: CASSLGLAGGPGDEQFF.

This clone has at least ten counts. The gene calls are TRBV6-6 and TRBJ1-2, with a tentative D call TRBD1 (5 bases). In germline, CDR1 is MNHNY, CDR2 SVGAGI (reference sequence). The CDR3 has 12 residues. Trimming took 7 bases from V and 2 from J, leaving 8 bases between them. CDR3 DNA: TGTGCCAGCAACCGACAGAACTATGGCTACACCTTC. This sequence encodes CASNRQNYGYTF.

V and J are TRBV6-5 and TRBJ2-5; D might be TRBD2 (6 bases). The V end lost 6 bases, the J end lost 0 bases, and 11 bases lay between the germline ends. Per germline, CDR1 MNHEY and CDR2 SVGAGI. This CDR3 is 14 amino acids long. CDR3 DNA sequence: TGTGCCAGCAGCGGGAGTGGGTACCAAGAGACCCAGTACTTC. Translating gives CASSGSGYQETQYF.